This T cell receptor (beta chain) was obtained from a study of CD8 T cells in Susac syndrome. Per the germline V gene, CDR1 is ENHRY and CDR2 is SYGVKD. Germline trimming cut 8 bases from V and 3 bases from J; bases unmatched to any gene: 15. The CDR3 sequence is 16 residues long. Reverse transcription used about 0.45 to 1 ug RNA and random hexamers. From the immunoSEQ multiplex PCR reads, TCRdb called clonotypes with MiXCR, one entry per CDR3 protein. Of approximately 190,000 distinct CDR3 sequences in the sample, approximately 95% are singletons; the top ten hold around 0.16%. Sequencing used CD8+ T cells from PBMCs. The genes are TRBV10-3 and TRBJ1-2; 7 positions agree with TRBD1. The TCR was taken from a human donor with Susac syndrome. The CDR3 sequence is CAIGGEQGLGYYGYTF. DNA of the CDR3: TGTGCCATCGGTGGTGAACAGGGGCTGGGTTACTATGGCTACACCTTC.